These 23 T cell receptor beta chains share one sample of origin, sequenced in a study of Graves' ophthalmopathy and Graves' hyperthyroidism. Amplification of the TCR beta CDR3 regions used RNA transcripts (as template). The authors performed first-round RT-PCR with HTBI primers and then a second-round multiplex PCR. TCRdb reanalysed the multiplex PCR reads using MiXCR and keeps one entry per CDR3 protein. The sample shows some 380,000 distinct CDR3 sequences, 15% of them seen only once. Sequencing input: peripheral blood. The receptors were sampled from a woman between 18 and 30 years old with stable Graves' hyperthyroidism.

This clonotype was recorded many times. The rearrangement links TRBV12-3 or TRBV12-4 to TRBJ2-7, with D possibly TRBD2 on 5 matching bases. V lost 4 bases, J lost 6 bases, and 16 bases lay in between. The CDR3 is 14 amino acids. CDR3 in amino acids: CASSCGGHDAEQYF. The CDR3 region has the DNA TGTGCCAGCAGTTGTGGCGGGCATGACGCCGAGCAGTACTTC.

J is TRBJ2-2 and V is TRBV11-2, with TRBD1 identical over 8 bases. J was trimmed by 7 bases and V by 6 bases; bases with no gene match: 13. CDR1 is SGHAT, CDR2 FQNNGV, per germline. The CDR3 runs 16 residues. CDR3 protein: CASRFTGQGANGELFF. CDR3 nucleotides: TGTGCCAGCAGGTTTACCGGGCAGGGGGCGAACGGGGAGCTGTTTTTT.

CDR3 amino acids: CASANTGLDQETQYF. The CDR3, as DNA: TGTGCCAGCGCAAATACCGGACTGGATCAAGAGACCCAGTACTTC. V usage is TRBV2 and J usage is TRBJ2-5; perhaps TRBD2 as D (5 bases). V was clipped by 8 bases and J by 2 bases, with 18 bases between them. Germline values: CDR1 SNHLY, CDR2 FYNNEI. The CDR3 has 15 residues.

This clonotype was picked up many times. V gene TRBV20-1 combines with J gene TRBJ1-5; D is unresolved. CDR1 and CDR2 from the germline V gene are DFQATT and SNEGSKA (reference sequence). V was cut by 6 bases and J by 1 base, with 19 bases left in between. The CDR3 contains 16 residues. The CDR3 sequence is CSASRAALGSNQPQHF. CDR3 coding DNA: TGCAGTGCAAGTAGGGCAGCTTTGGGGAGCAATCAGCCCCAGCATTTT.

Many counts were recorded for this clonotype. V gene TRBV5-1 combines with J gene TRBJ2-4; a weak D match, TRBD2 (5 bases). Germline V gives CDR1 SGHRS, CDR2 YFSETQ. Trimming left V 1 base short and J 0 bases short, with 11 bases between. The CDR3 totals 16 residues. CDR3 coding DNA: TGCGCCAGCAGCTTGACCGGGAAGGGAGCCAAAAACATTCAGTACTTC. It encodes CASSLTGKGAKNIQYF. The full variable domain, in which reference TRBV5-1 and TRBJ2-4 provide the parts outside the CDR3, is KAGVTQTPRYLIKTRGQQVTLSCSPISGHRSVSWYQQTPGQGLQFLFEYFSETQRNKGNFPGRFSGRQFSNSRSEMNVSTLELGDSALYLCASSLTGKGAKNIQYFGAGTRLSVL.

V usage is TRBV6-1 and J usage is TRBJ2-2; TRBD2 is a possible D gene (5 bases). Germline CDR1 is MNHNS and CDR2 is SASEGT. V gave up 7 bases and J gave up 0 bases, with 15 bases separating them. The CDR3 consists of 16 residues. The DNA of the CDR3 is TGTGCCAGCACCCGACGGGAAATTTCGAACACCGGGGAGCTGTTTTTT. Its translation is CASTRREISNTGELFF.

The gene calls are TRBV6-2 or TRBV6-3 and TRBJ1-1; D may be TRBD1 (5 bases). CDR1 and CDR2 (germline): MNHEY, SVGEGT. The CDR3 sequence is 16 residues long. V was pared by 1 base and J by 1 base, with 13 bases between. This chain's CDR3 is CASSYYGGETNTEAFF. Written as DNA, the CDR3 is TGTGCCAGCAGTTACTATGGGGGGGAGACGAACACTGAAGCTTTCTTT.

This clonotype was recorded at least ten times. This may be a read error: a much more frequent sequence differs by one nucleotide. The rearrangement uses TRBV12-3 or TRBV12-4 and TRBJ2-5; 7 nucleotides align to TRBD1. J gave up 2 bases and V 8 bases, and 8 bases lay outside the gene matches. The CDR3 has 14 amino acids. CDR3 sequence: CASGSQGPQETQYF. The CDR3 bases are TGTGCCAGCGGTTCACAGGGGCCGCAAGAGACCCAGTACTTC.

This CDR3 is CASSSQDISGYTF. As DNA, the CDR3 is TGTGCCAGCAGCTCGCAGGACATCAGCGGCTACACCTTC. The rearrangement joins TRBV11-2 to TRBJ1-2, with a tentative D call TRBD1 (5 bases). Trimming took 4 bases from V and 8 from J, leaving 14 bases between them. CDR1 and CDR2 (germline): SGHAT, FQNNGV. The CDR3 length is 13 residues.

Ten or more counts support this clonotype. The V call is TRBV6-2 or TRBV6-3, the J call TRBJ2-4, with a possible D match to TRBD2 (5 bases). Trimming cost V 2 bases and J 8 bases, with 16 bases left between them. The CDR3 sequence is 15 residues long. Germline CDR1 is MNHEY and CDR2 is SVGEGT. This CDR3 is CASSYEVASRDIQYF. As DNA, the CDR3 is TGTGCCAGCAGTTACGAGGTCGCTAGCCGGGACATTCAGTACTTC.

This clonotype was picked up many times. V and J are TRBV24-1 and TRBJ1-5; no reliable D call. This CDR3 has 15 residues. Germline V gene lookup returns CDR1 KGHDR and CDR2 SFDVKD. The germline V and J ends were trimmed by 3 bases and 0 bases, with 8 bases remaining between them. Written as DNA, the CDR3 is TGTGCCACCAGTGATGAACTCAATAGCAATCAGCCCCAGCATTTT. Residues: CATSDELNSNQPQHF.

There are many counts of this clonotype. CDR3 residues: CASSYPDVVSVAFF. In nucleotides, the CDR3 is TGTGCCAGCAGTTACCCCGACGTGGTCAGCGTAGCTTTCTTT. The genes are TRBV6-5 and TRBJ1-1, with no clear D. The V end lost 2 bases, the J end lost 10 bases, and 17 bases lay between the germline ends. Per the germline V gene, CDR1 is MNHEY and CDR2 is SVGAGI. CDR3 length equals 14 residues.

V is TRBV9 and J is TRBJ1-5; D is unresolved. The V and J ends lost 3 bases and 5 bases respectively, with 15 bases between them. The CDR3 totals 15 residues. Germline V gives CDR1 SGDLS, CDR2 YYNGEE. The CDR3 loop is CASSAGLRQDQPQHF. The CDR3 region has the DNA TGTGCCAGCAGCGCCGGGCTCCGCCAGGATCAGCCCCAGCATTTT.

This clonotype showed up just once. This chain joins TRBV7-6 and TRBJ2-5; maybe TRBD2 (5 bases). V shed 2 bases and J shed 4 bases, with 14 bases lying between them. The CDR3 is 15 residues long. Germline CDR1 reads SGHVS; CDR2 reads FNYEAQ. This chain's CDR3 is CASSLSGDGRETQYF. The CDR3 DNA sequence: TGTGCCAGCAGCTTAAGTGGGGATGGGAGAGAGACCCAGTACTTC.

This clonotype was picked up many times. The V call is TRBV19, the J call TRBJ1-6; D possibly corresponds to TRBD1 (5 bases). CDR1 is LNHDA, CDR2 SQIVND, per germline (reference sequence). This CDR3 is 14 amino acids long. Trimming shortened V by 6 bases and J by 10 bases, and 16 bases separated the two germline ends. This CDR3 reads CASRPGQAVSPLHF. The DNA of the CDR3 is TGTGCCAGTAGACCGGGGCAGGCGGTGTCACCCCTCCACTTT.

This clonotype has at least ten counts. This rearrangement joins TRBV29-1 to TRBJ1-1; TRBD1 matches 12 bases. CDR1 and CDR2 (germline): SQVTM, ANQGSEA. V gave up 4 bases and J gave up 0 bases; unmatched junction bases: 0. The CDR3 has 14 residues. The CDR3 DNA reads TGCAGCGTTGGGGACAGGGGGCTGAACACTGAAGCTTTCTTT. Protein sequence: CSVGDRGLNTEAFF.

This clonotype was counted ten times or more. CDR3 sequence: CASSGTGGDTEAFF. The CDR3 DNA reads as TGTGCCAGTAGTGGGACAGGGGGAGACACTGAAGCTTTCTTT. J is TRBJ1-1 and V is TRBV19; 11 bases align to TRBD1. CDR1 and CDR2 from the germline V gene are LNHDA and SQIVND (reference sequence). CDR3 length: 14 amino acids. J lost 3 bases, V lost 5 bases, and 2 bases had no gene match.

This clonotype was seen at least ten times. The chain has TRBV6-1 and TRBJ2-7; D remains unclear. This CDR3 spans 12 amino acids. Germline V gene sequence: CDR1 MNHNS, CDR2 SASEGT. Trimming took 2 bases from V and 6 from J, leaving 8 bases between them. In DNA form, the CDR3 reads TGTGCCAGCAGTGAACAGGTCTCCGAGCAGTACTTC. As protein: CASSEQVSEQYF.

In its sample, this clonotype was seen many times. This CDR3 reads CSVPPRATGAEAFF. The CDR3 region has the DNA TGCAGCGTTCCCCCCCGGGCCACCGGGGCTGAAGCTTTCTTT. This chain connects TRBV29-1 to TRBJ1-1, with D unresolved. Germline V CDR1 and CDR2: SQVTM, ANQGSEA. The length of the CDR3 is 14 residues. The V end lost 5 bases, the J end lost 6 bases, and 19 bases lay between the germline ends.

This clonotype was seen many times. The chain employs TRBV12-3 or TRBV12-4 and TRBJ1-2, with D possibly TRBD1 on 6 matching bases. The CDR3 consists of 13 residues. V shed 6 bases and J shed 3 bases, with 11 bases lying between them. The DNA for the CDR3 is TGTGCCAGCAGCCCCGGGGGGCACTATGGCTACACCTTC. The encoded protein is CASSPGGHYGYTF.

In this sample, this clonotype turned up many times. This sequence joins TRBV7-2 and TRBJ1-5, with D possibly matching TRBD1 (5 bases). The germline V and J ends were trimmed by 6 bases and 8 bases, with 17 bases remaining between them. Germline V gene data show CDR1 as SGHTA and CDR2 as FQGNSA. The length of the CDR3 is 14 residues. The CDR3 DNA reads as TGTGCCAGCAGTCTACCATCGGGGACGGAGCCCCAGCATTTT. It yields the protein CASSLPSGTEPQHF. Combining the CDR3 with reference TRBV7-2 and TRBJ1-5 gives the whole variable domain GAGVSQSPSNKVTEKGKDVELRCDPISGHTALYWYRQSLGQGLEFLIYFQGNSAPDKSGLPSDRFSAERTGGSVSTLTIQRTQQEDSAVYLCASSLPSGTEPQHFGDGTRLSIL.

The gene calls are TRBV20-1 and TRBJ2-7, with no clear D. CDR3 length: 13 residues. V shed 4 bases and J shed 5 bases, with 15 bases lying between them. Germline values: CDR1 DFQATT, CDR2 SNEGSKA (reference sequence). The CDR3 sequence: CSANFRFWDEQYF. The CDR3 DNA follows: TGCAGTGCTAACTTCAGGTTTTGGGACGAGCAGTACTTC.

This clonotype was observed at least ten times. This chain joins TRBV10-2 and TRBJ1-1, with 9 bases matching TRBD1. The germline V gene encodes CDR1 WSHSY and CDR2 SAAADI. The CDR3 consists of 14 residues. V lost 7 bases and J lost 6; bases outside the gene matches: 9. The CDR3 DNA reads as TGCGCCAGCACTCCCGGGACAGGGATACCTGAAGCTTTCTTT. Protein: CASTPGTGIPEAFF.